This TCR beta chain was observed in a study of CD8 T cells in ankylosing spondylitis. This clonotype was detected a few times. The antigen is unknown. Scientists made TCR beta libraries using quantitative 5'-RACE with molecular barcodes. One entry per CDR3 protein results from TCRdb running MiXCR on the 5' RACE reads. The table lists roughly 230,000 distinct CDR3 sequences, more than 15% of them singletons. The CDR3 is made up of 13 amino acids. In germline, CDR1 is MNHEY, CDR2 SVGAGI. V shed 4 bases and J 4 bases; nucleotides not matched to a gene: 1. Findings of the study overall: Clones that were linked to disease were CD8+ and were relatively rare in peripheral blood. The study identified a TCR beta motif of several highly homologous variants that appeared characteristic of ankylosing spondylitis blood.

J is TRBJ2-4 and V is TRBV6-5; 7 bases map to TRBD1. The source material was blood, either unsorted or a sorted T cell fraction (not recorded which). The TCR originated in a male donor with ankylosing spondylitis or in good health (not recorded which). Here the CDR3 DNA reads TGTGCCAGCAGTTGGGACAGAAAAAACATTCAGTACTTC. Amino acid sequence: CASSWDRKNIQYF.